The TCR beta chain under discussion was sequenced for a study of regulatory T cells in long-lasting Graves disease. In the study overall: Over 5 years on antithyroid drugs plus positive TSH receptor antibodies marked Graves' disease as persistent. Study observations and caveats: Newly diagnosed patients had higher TCR diversity than persistent Graves' patients did. It was in persistent disease that TRBV28, TRBJ1-2 and TRBJ2-5 were favored.

The authors built TCR beta libraries using iRepertoire HTBI primers and Arm-PCR of CDR3 regions. Authors' methods: Overall, samples carried some 67 TRBV and 14 TRBJ segments. TCRdb reanalysed the multiplex PCR reads using MiXCR and keeps one entry per CDR3 protein. Here the V and J calls rest on TCRdb's processing, not on the authors' analysis. The sample includes about 460,000 distinct CDR3 sequences, about 20% seen only once; the top ten take roughly 14%. Time point defined: persistent/refractory GD, antithyroid drugs over 5 years with positive TRAb. The TCR library was made from RNA extracted from PBMCs. Note on this clonotype: The antigen is unknown.

CDR3 length: 16 residues. CDR1 WSHSY and CDR2 SAAADI come from the germline V gene. The V gene end was trimmed by 4 bases and the J gene end by 5 bases; junction bases not matched to a gene: 13. This receptor was taken from a female donor with Graves disease. This specimen was peripheral blood mononuclear cells (PBMCs), taken when the disease was refractory, from a patient treated with antithyroid drugs. The J gene is TRBJ2-5, the V gene TRBV10-2; 7 bases match TRBD2. Written as DNA, the CDR3 is TGCGCCAGCAGTGGGGGACTTGCGGGAGAAGGGGAGACCCAGTACTTC. Its translation: CASSGGLAGEGETQYF.